This T cell receptor beta chain was found in a study of response to subunit inactivated influenza vaccine. This clonotype has more than one count but fewer than ten. TCRdb fed the RT-PCR reads into MiXCR, producing one record per CDR3 protein. The sample has about 540,000 distinct CDR3 sequences; around a quarter are singletons. These data also formed part of another study, on T cells expressing NK-cell markers. That work adds: It was by 5'RACE template switching with UMIs that TCR beta cDNA was made.

Sequences were derived from CD4+ T cells sorted from PBMCs, sampled roughly 12 days after vaccination. This TCR derives from a middle-aged man who received an inactivated influenza vaccine.

The CDR3 sequence: CASKSGGSGSNQPQHF. The DNA of the CDR3 is TGTGCCAGCAAATCAGGGGGCTCGGGTAGCAATCAGCCCCAGCATTTT. This chain connects TRBV7-2 to TRBJ1-5; 8 nucleotides agree with TRBD1. With 7 bases clipped from V and 0 bases from J, the junction kept 8 bases outside the gene matches. CDR1 SGHTA and CDR2 FQGNSA come from the germline V gene. CDR3 length equals 16 residues.